These T cell receptor beta chains were read from a single sample in a study of blood T cell repertoires in COVID-19. Libraries were prepared by immunoSEQ multiplex PCR; TCRdb keeps only in-frame clonotypes and omits some of them. Of 200,000 or so clones listed, around 90% are singletons. Specimen: peripheral blood. The origin of the receptors is a man aged 55 to 70 who had recovered from COVID-19. Each CDR3 is given with its conserved first and last residue. Fields, in order: J gene, D gene, V gene, CDR3 length, CDR3 protein. The D gene is left open where the match is weak.

j_call: TRBJ1-6; d_call: .; v_call: TRBV6-5; cdr3_length: 14; cdr3_aa: CASSGWAENSPLHF
j_call: TRBJ1-2; d_call: .; v_call: TRBV30; cdr3_length: 15; cdr3_aa: CAWSVGQGGLNGYTF
j_call: TRBJ1-1; d_call: .; v_call: TRBV6-5; cdr3_length: 14; cdr3_aa: CASRPEGRNTEAFF
j_call: TRBJ2-4; d_call: TRBD2; v_call: TRBV27; cdr3_length: 23; cdr3_aa: CASRPPPPRPAPPLLAAKNIQYF
j_call: TRBJ1-1; d_call: TRBD1; v_call: TRBV19; cdr3_length: 11; cdr3_aa: CASRGSPTAFF
j_call: TRBJ1-4; d_call: TRBD1; v_call: TRBV9; cdr3_length: 15; cdr3_aa: CASSDRTGGGEKLFF
j_call: TRBJ1-1; d_call: .; v_call: TRBV10-1; cdr3_length: 12; cdr3_aa: CASSRTALKAFF
j_call: TRBJ2-1; d_call: TRBD1; v_call: TRBV28; cdr3_length: 12; cdr3_aa: CASIRQGNEQFF
j_call: TRBJ1-1; d_call: .; v_call: TRBV18; cdr3_length: 16; cdr3_aa: CASSLQQDWGNTEAFF
j_call: TRBJ1-1; d_call: .; v_call: TRBV9; cdr3_length: 15; cdr3_aa: CASSVDARGNTEAFF
j_call: TRBJ1-2; d_call: TRBD1; v_call: TRBV24-1; cdr3_length: 14; cdr3_aa: CATSEQGVGYGYTF
j_call: TRBJ2-1; d_call: TRBD2; v_call: TRBV11-2; cdr3_length: 17; cdr3_aa: CASSLRLASSSYNEQFF
j_call: TRBJ2-7; d_call: TRBD2; v_call: TRBV6-6; cdr3_length: 17; cdr3_aa: CASSPSKASGVSYEQYF
j_call: TRBJ1-2; d_call: .; v_call: TRBV27; cdr3_length: 14; cdr3_aa: CASSSTGWEGGYTF
j_call: TRBJ2-1; d_call: .; v_call: TRBV28; cdr3_length: 13; cdr3_aa: CAAGGQPYNEQFF
j_call: TRBJ2-1; d_call: .; v_call: TRBV27; cdr3_length: 16; cdr3_aa: CASSLSHLAPYNEQFF
j_call: TRBJ1-1; d_call: .; v_call: TRBV4-1; cdr3_length: 15; cdr3_aa: CASSHKDRLNTEAFF
j_call: TRBJ2-7; d_call: .; v_call: TRBV10-1; cdr3_length: 12; cdr3_aa: CASSEFVYEQYF
j_call: TRBJ2-1; d_call: TRBD2; v_call: TRBV27; cdr3_length: 16; cdr3_aa: CASRRGLAYPYNEQFF
j_call: TRBJ1-6; d_call: .; v_call: TRBV30; cdr3_length: 14; cdr3_aa: CASERQGGDSPLHF
j_call: TRBJ2-2; d_call: TRBD2; v_call: TRBV7-2; cdr3_length: 15; cdr3_aa: CASSLVRGGTGELFF
j_call: TRBJ2-7; d_call: .; v_call: TRBV19; cdr3_length: 15; cdr3_aa: CASSIGSGSGTEQYF
j_call: TRBJ2-1; d_call: TRBD2; v_call: TRBV3-1/TRBV3-2; cdr3_length: 16; cdr3_aa: CASRRTSGRSYNEQFF
j_call: TRBJ2-2; d_call: TRBD1; v_call: TRBV19; cdr3_length: 15; cdr3_aa: CASSRGTGYTGELFF
j_call: TRBJ1-2; d_call: .; v_call: TRBV7-9; cdr3_length: 13; cdr3_aa: CASSTGSNYGYTF
j_call: TRBJ2-3; d_call: .; v_call: TRBV5-1; cdr3_length: 12; cdr3_aa: CASSREGDTQYF
j_call: TRBJ2-3; d_call: TRBD2; v_call: TRBV2; cdr3_length: 16; cdr3_aa: CASSGGLAPLTDTQYF
j_call: TRBJ1-4; d_call: .; v_call: TRBV5-6; cdr3_length: 14; cdr3_aa: CASSPDRRNEKLFF
j_call: TRBJ1-2; d_call: TRBD1; v_call: TRBV14; cdr3_length: 15; cdr3_aa: CASSHSQGVNYGYTF
j_call: TRBJ2-5; d_call: TRBD1; v_call: TRBV5-5; cdr3_length: 16; cdr3_aa: CASSRIEGTGGETQYF
j_call: TRBJ1-2; d_call: .; v_call: TRBV4-1; cdr3_length: 15; cdr3_aa: CASSQGQFETYGYTF
j_call: TRBJ1-1; d_call: TRBD1; v_call: TRBV2; cdr3_length: 14; cdr3_aa: CASSEAQGRTEAFF
j_call: TRBJ1-1; d_call: .; v_call: TRBV6-5; cdr3_length: 14; cdr3_aa: CASSYRPVNTEAFF
j_call: TRBJ2-3; d_call: TRBD2; v_call: TRBV18; cdr3_length: 15; cdr3_aa: CASSPLAGGTDTQYF
j_call: TRBJ2-7; d_call: .; v_call: TRBV4-3; cdr3_length: 14; cdr3_aa: CASKNSLSSYEQYF
j_call: TRBJ2-7; d_call: TRBD2; v_call: TRBV27; cdr3_length: 15; cdr3_aa: CASSFTAGLFYEQYF
j_call: TRBJ1-2; d_call: .; v_call: TRBV18; cdr3_length: 10; cdr3_aa: CASSGLGYTF
j_call: TRBJ2-7; d_call: TRBD2; v_call: TRBV5-5; cdr3_length: 16; cdr3_aa: CASSLVGGRVPYEQYF
j_call: TRBJ1-1; d_call: .; v_call: TRBV10-3; cdr3_length: 14; cdr3_aa: CAISVQGTGTEAFF
j_call: TRBJ1-5; d_call: .; v_call: TRBV9; cdr3_length: 15; cdr3_aa: CASSATGYSNQPQHF
j_call: TRBJ2-7; d_call: TRBD2; v_call: TRBV6-5; cdr3_length: 11; cdr3_aa: CASGLAREQYF
j_call: TRBJ2-1; d_call: .; v_call: TRBV6-2/TRBV6-3; cdr3_length: 13; cdr3_aa: CASSTTGTKRQFF
j_call: TRBJ1-4; d_call: TRBD1; v_call: TRBV6-5; cdr3_length: 16; cdr3_aa: CASSYGQGESNEKLFF
j_call: TRBJ2-3; d_call: TRBD2; v_call: TRBV6-4; cdr3_length: 15; cdr3_aa: CASSDSSGGADTQYF
j_call: TRBJ2-6; d_call: .; v_call: TRBV5-1; cdr3_length: 15; cdr3_aa: CASSLLATGANVLTF
j_call: TRBJ1-6; d_call: .; v_call: TRBV5-1; cdr3_length: 13; cdr3_aa: CASSLEGDSPLHF
j_call: TRBJ1-2; d_call: TRBD1; v_call: TRBV19; cdr3_length: 16; cdr3_aa: CASSGPGQGATYGYTF
j_call: TRBJ2-5; d_call: TRBD2; v_call: TRBV7-3; cdr3_length: 15; cdr3_aa: CASSPGRGLQETQYF
j_call: TRBJ2-7; d_call: .; v_call: TRBV27; cdr3_length: 15; cdr3_aa: CASSSLGQGSYEQYF
j_call: TRBJ1-2; d_call: .; v_call: TRBV11-2; cdr3_length: 15; cdr3_aa: CASSLDPASIYGYTF
j_call: TRBJ2-5; d_call: TRBD1; v_call: TRBV19; cdr3_length: 14; cdr3_aa: CASREQGARETQYF
j_call: TRBJ2-6; d_call: TRBD1; v_call: TRBV6-6; cdr3_length: 17; cdr3_aa: CASSRQGANSGANVLTF
j_call: TRBJ2-1; d_call: TRBD2; v_call: TRBV7-2; cdr3_length: 15; cdr3_aa: CASILATGGYNEQFF